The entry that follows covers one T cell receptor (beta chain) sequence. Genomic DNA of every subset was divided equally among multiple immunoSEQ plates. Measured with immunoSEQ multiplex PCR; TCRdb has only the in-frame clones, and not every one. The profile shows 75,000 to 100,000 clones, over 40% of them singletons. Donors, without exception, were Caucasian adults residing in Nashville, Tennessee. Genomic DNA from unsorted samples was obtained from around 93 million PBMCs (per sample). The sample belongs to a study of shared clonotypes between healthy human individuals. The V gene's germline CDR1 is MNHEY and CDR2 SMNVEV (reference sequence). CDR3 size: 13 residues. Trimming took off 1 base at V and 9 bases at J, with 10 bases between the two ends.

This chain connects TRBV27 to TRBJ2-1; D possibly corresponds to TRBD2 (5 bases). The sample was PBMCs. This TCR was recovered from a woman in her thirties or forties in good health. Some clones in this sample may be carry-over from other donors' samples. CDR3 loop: CASSLYREGEQFF. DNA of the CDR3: TGTGCCAGCAGTTTATACCGGGAAGGTGAGCAGTTCTTC.